A selection of T cell receptor beta chains follows, all from one sample in a study of OX40 agonist ivuxolimab in advanced cancers. Libraries were prepared by immunoSEQ multiplex PCR; TCRdb keeps only in-frame clonotypes and omits some of them. Among roughly 76,000 clones listed, less than 90% were seen once. The specimen was CD4+ or CD8+ T cells sorted from blood, collected in a trial of the OX40 agonist ivuxolimab. Receptor source: an adult with an advanced solid tumor such as melanoma, head and neck, liver or kidney cancer. Each CDR3 is given with its conserved first and last residue. D genes are given only for firm matches. Size values are once, few and many counts, or a class for expanded clones, and some rows have none.

>NA|TRBJ1-5|TRBV11-1|NA
TGTGCCAGCAGCTTAGGTGGGGGCAATCAGCCCCAGCATTTT
CASSLGGGNQPQHF
>TRBD2|TRBJ2-1|TRBV7-3|NA
TGTGCCAGCAGCTTAACTAGCGGGGAGTACAATGAGCAGTTCTTC
CASSLTSGEYNEQFF
>TRBD1|TRBJ1-1|TRBV5-4|NA
TGTGCCAGCAGCCCTCCCGGGACAGGGACGAACACTGAAGCTTTCTTT
CASSPPGTGTNTEAFF
>TRBD1|TRBJ2-7|TRBV29-1|NA
TGCAGCGTTGTCAGGGGGCACGAGCAGTACTTC
CSVVRGHEQYF
>NA|TRBJ1-3|TRBV19|NA
TGTGCCAGTAGTACCTCTGGAAACACCATATATTTT
CASSTSGNTIYF
>NA|TRBJ1-5|TRBV10-3|NA
TGTGCCATCAGTGAATATGTGGGGGCGCAAACGAATCAGCCCCAGCATTTT
CAISEYVGAQTNQPQHF
>NA|TRBJ1-1|TRBV27|NA
TGTGCCAGCAGTTTTAAATGGGGCAGATTCTACACTGAAGCTTTCTTT
CASSFKWGRFYTEAFF
>NA|TRBJ2-3|TRBV28|NA
TGTGCCAGCAGTTTTCGTGGCGGGATGCGTGATACGCAGTATTTT
CASSFRGGMRDTQYF
>NA|TRBJ2-7|TRBV6-6|NA
TGTGCCAGCAGCCTCGACAGGTCCTACGAGCAGTACTTC
CASSLDRSYEQYF
>TRBD1|TRBJ2-2|TRBV5-4|NA
TGTGCCAGCAGCTTGGCCAATAGGGGGCCTGCCGGGGAGCTGTTTTTT
CASSLANRGPAGELFF
>NA|TRBJ2-1|TRBV30|NA
TGTGCCTGGAGTTCCGACAGGAACAACGGGGATGAGCAGTTCTTC
CAWSSDRNNGDEQFF
>NA|TRBJ1-2|TRBV4-1|NA
TGCGCCAGCAGCCAGCAAGGGGGATCCGCTAACTATGGCTACACCTTC
CASSQQGGSANYGYTF
>TRBD2|TRBJ2-3|TRBV6-1|NA
TGTGCCAGCAGTACGGGGGGGATATGGCGTGGTACGCAGTATTTT
CASSTGGIWRGTQYF
>NA|TRBJ1-1|TRBV6-6|once
TGTGCCGGGGCATCAGGGAAGGAGACTGAAGCTTTCTTT
CAGASGKETEAFF
>NA|TRBJ2-5|TRBV5-6|NA
TGTGCCAGCAGTCTACTCACAGGGCCACAAGAGACCCAGTACTTC
CASSLLTGPQETQYF
>NA|TRBJ1-2|TRBV28|NA
TGTGCCAGCAGTCCGTACAAGGGGGTGGGTGGCTACACCTTC
CASSPYKGVGGYTF
>NA|TRBJ2-7|TRBV5-1|NA
TGCGCCAGCAGTACCGGGACCAACCCCTACGAGCAGTACTTC
CASSTGTNPYEQYF
>TRBD2|TRBJ2-5|TRBV5-1|once
TGCGCCAGCAGCTTGAGGAGCGGGGGTGAGGAAGAGACCCAGTACTTC
CASSLRSGGEEETQYF
>NA|TRBJ2-1|TRBV11-3|NA
TGTGCCAGCAGCGGGACTTACGGCAATGAGCAGTTCTTC
CASSGTYGNEQFF
>TRBD2|TRBJ2-1|TRBV4-2|NA
TGTGCCAGCAGCCAAGCTAGCGGGTACTCCTACAATGAGCAGTTCTTC
CASSQASGYSYNEQFF
>NA|TRBJ1-1|TRBV6-6|NA
TGTGCCAGCAGTTACTTCCCCGGGACGGTTGAAGCTTTCTTT
CASSYFPGTVEAFF